The 14 T cell receptor beta chains below all came from one sample that was sequenced in a study of cytomegalovirus exposure and HLA in healthy donors. A multiplex PCR was run with 60 Vbeta primers and 13 Jbeta primers. Assay: immunoSEQ multiplex PCR; the TCRdb copy retains only in-frame clones and omits some. The sample lists about 60,000 clones, 70% to 80% seen once, with 15% to 20% in the top ten. The specimen was PBMCs. The receptor source for this set is a woman aged 55-69 years in good health and CMV-seropositive.

The rearrangement uses TRBV30 and TRBJ1-2; 9 bases are shared with TRBD1. Germline V gives CDR1 GTSNPN, CDR2 SVGIG (reference sequence). J lost 5 bases, V lost 1 base, and 5 bases had no gene match. The CDR3 extends over 14 amino acids. The DNA of the CDR3 is TGTGCCTGGAGTGCCACAGGGGGCGGATATGGCTACACCTTC. This gives the protein CAWSATGGGYGYTF.

The chain joins TRBV9 to TRBJ1-2, with a tentative D call TRBD1 (6 bases). V lost 3 bases and J 10 bases, leaving 19 bases between the germline ends. CDR1 is SGDLS, CDR2 YYNGEE, per germline. This CDR3 contains 14 residues. CDR3: CASSDLGGRRHYTF. The CDR3 DNA is TGTGCCAGCAGCGACCTGGGGGGGCGAAGACACTACACCTTC. Combining the CDR3 with reference TRBV9 and TRBJ1-2 gives the whole variable domain DSGVTQTPKHLITATGQRVTLRCSPRSGDLSVYWYQQSLDQGLQFLIQYYNGEERAKGNILERFSAQQFPDLHSELNLSSLELGDSALYFCASSDLGGRRHYTFGSGTRLTVV.

This sequence joins TRBV23-1 and TRBJ1-1, with D possibly being TRBD1 (5 bases). TRBV23-1 falls under the ORF class, with uncertain function. This CDR3 comprises 15 residues. Trimming took 2 bases from V and 2 from J, leaving 12 bases between them. Here the CDR3 reads CASSQTQGNNTEAFF. The CDR3 DNA reads TGCGCCAGCAGTCAAACCCAGGGCAACAACACTGAAGCTTTCTTT.

The chain uses TRBV6-5 and TRBJ1-2; D is possibly TRBD1 (5 bases). Germline V CDR1 and CDR2: MNHEY, SVGAGI. The length of the CDR3 is 14 residues. Trimming cost V 2 bases and J 2 bases, with 9 bases left between them. The CDR3 coding sequence is TGTGCCAGCAGTTACGGGGCACCCAACTATGGCTACACCTTC. Translating it yields CASSYGAPNYGYTF.

This clone has only a few counts. The chain couples TRBV7-8 to TRBJ1-5; D is possibly TRBD1 (6 bases). This CDR3 region has 15 residues. The V gene lost 2 bases and the J gene lost 4 bases, with 12 bases spanning the gap. Germline CDR1 SGHVS, CDR2 FQNEAQ. The CDR3 DNA reads TGTGCCAGCAGCTTAACCGGGGGGCTAAATCAGCCCCAGCATTTT. Protein: CASSLTGGLNQPQHF.

The J gene is TRBJ2-7, the V gene TRBV11-2; the D gene is possibly TRBD2 (5 bases). V was clipped by 0 bases and J by 0 bases, with 6 bases between them. Germline V gives CDR1 SGHAT, CDR2 FQNNGV. The CDR3 is 14 amino acids. For the CDR3, the DNA is TGTGCCAGCAGCTTAGAGCGGGTCTCCTACGAGCAGTACTTC. It specifies CASSLERVSYEQYF.

The gene calls are TRBV7-3 and TRBJ2-1; 9 bases line up with TRBD1. Germline V lookup: CDR1 SGHTA, CDR2 FQGTGA. CDR3 length: 15 amino acids. V dropped 7 bases and J dropped 4; count of bases not matched to a gene: 8. CDR3 region: CASTPGQGQYNEQFF. CDR3 DNA: TGTGCCAGCACTCCCGGACAGGGGCAATACAATGAGCAGTTCTTC.

The table lists this clone with a few counts. The chain's CDR3 is CASSQDPVATNEKLFF. CDR3 coding DNA: TGCGCCAGCAGCCAAGATCCGGTTGCAACTAATGAAAAACTGTTTTTT. This rearrangement joins TRBV4-3 to TRBJ1-4; D gene ambiguous. In germline, CDR1 is LGHNA, CDR2 YSLEER. The CDR3 consists of 16 residues. V lost 0 bases to trimming and J lost 0 bases, with 8 bases between them.

The V and J genes are TRBV7-2 and TRBJ1-6; D unresolved. Germline V CDR1 and CDR2: SGHTA, FQGNSA. V gave up 5 bases and J gave up 4 bases, with 12 bases separating them. The CDR3 extends over 15 amino acids. CDR3 DNA: TGTGCCAGCAGCCCCGCGGGCCAGTATAATTCACCCCTCCACTTT. Translated, it gives CASSPAGQYNSPLHF.

This clone was seen more than once but under ten times. The chain carries TRBV5-1 and TRBJ1-2, with 8 bases matching TRBD1. V gave up 2 bases and J gave up 4 bases; unmatched junction bases: 7. Per the germline V gene, CDR1 is SGHRS and CDR2 is YFSETQ. The CDR3 runs 15 residues. The CDR3 DNA reads as TGCGCCAGCAGCTTCGGACAGGGTCAAGGCTATGGCTACACCTTC. Translation: CASSFGQGQGYGYTF.

This rearrangement joins TRBV28 to TRBJ1-5, with a tentative D call TRBD1 (5 bases). Germline V gene data show CDR1 as MDHEN and CDR2 as SYDVKM. V lost 3 bases to trimming and J lost 11 bases, with 11 bases between them. CDR3 length equals 12 residues. In nucleotides, the CDR3 is TGTGCCAGCAGTTTTAGCCAGGGATCCCAGCATTTT. Translation: CASSFSQGSQHF.

The J gene is TRBJ1-1, the V gene TRBV10-3, with TRBD1 as a possible D gene (6 bases). Germline values: CDR1 ENHRY, CDR2 SYGVKD. Trimming removed 5 bases at V and 1 base at J, with 17 bases between. The CDR3 has 16 amino acids. CDR3 coding DNA: TGTGCCATCAGTCGCGATACTTCGGGACAGAACACTGAAGCTTTCTTT. It translates to CAISRDTSGQNTEAFF.

This chain links TRBV4-1 with TRBJ1-1; D remains unclear. Germline CDR1 and CDR2: MGHRA and YSYEKL. The V end lost 1 base, the J end lost 5 bases, and 14 bases lay between the germline ends. The CDR3 spans 15 residues. DNA for the CDR3: TGCGCCAGCAGCCAAGCCGCGGCATCCCGAACTGAAGCTTTCTTT. Translated, it gives CASSQAAASRTEAFF.

V and J are TRBV6-6 and TRBJ2-7; a weak D match, TRBD2 (5 bases). Deletions cut 6 bases from V and 5 bases from J, with 20 bases between. CDR3 length: 15 residues. Germline CDR1 reads MNHNY; CDR2 reads SVGAGI (reference sequence). DNA for the CDR3: TGTGCCAGCAGCCGTTACCGGGAATCGGGCAACGAGCAGTACTTC. Translated, it gives CASSRYRESGNEQYF.